The next 4 T cell receptor beta chains were all read from a single sample in a study of blood T cell repertoires in COVID-19. Profiling relied on immunoSEQ multiplex PCR, and the TCRdb table lists in-frame clones only, not all of them. The data show nearly 65,000 clones, around 84% seen once. Sample: peripheral blood. The receptor set was obtained from a human donor in a cohort sampled during active COVID-19.

This chain joins TRBV5-8 and TRBJ2-1, with a tentative D call TRBD1 (5 bases). Trimming took off 2 bases at V and 1 base at J, with 10 bases between the two ends. The CDR3 covers 15 residues. Germline values: CDR1 SGHTS, CDR2 YDEGEE. This CDR3 is CASSFRQGSYNEQFF. The CDR3 DNA sequence: TGTGCCAGCAGCTTTAGGCAGGGTTCCTACAATGAGCAGTTCTTC.

The rearrangement joins TRBV7-2 to TRBJ2-5; TRBD1 matches at 8 bases. The CDR3 has 15 amino acids. CDR1 and CDR2 (germline): SGHTA, FQGNSA. V lost 1 base and J lost 4; bases outside the gene matches: 5. The CDR3 nucleotides are TGTGCCAGCAGCTTAGGAGGGGGACAGGCAGAGACCCAGTACTTC. Translating it yields CASSLGGGQAETQYF. Based on the CDR3 plus reference TRBV7-2 and TRBJ2-5, the full variable domain is GAGVSQSPSNKVTEKGKDVELRCDPISGHTALYWYRQSLGQGLEFLIYFQGNSAPDKSGLPSDRFSAERTGGSVSTLTIQRTQQEDSAVYLCASSLGGGQAETQYFGPGTRLLVL.

This sequence joins TRBV14 and TRBJ1-1, with 8 bases lining up with TRBD1. CDR3 length equals 14 residues. Germline V gene lookup returns CDR1 SGHDN and CDR2 FVKESK. The ends lost 3 bases at V and 6 bases at J; junction bases unmatched: 6. CDR3 sequence reads: CASSHADRGAEAFF. For the CDR3, the DNA is TGTGCCAGCAGCCACGCCGACAGGGGCGCTGAAGCTTTCTTT.

The genes are TRBV13 and TRBJ2-5; possibly TRBD1 for D (6 bases). The CDR3 sequence is 15 residues long. Between the trimmed V and J ends, which lost 5 bases and 5 bases, there was a span of 18 bases. Germline CDR1 reads PRHDT; CDR2 reads FYEKMQ (reference sequence). For the CDR3, the DNA is TGTGCCAGCAGCACGCCTAAACAGGGCATCGAGACCCAGTACTTC. Its protein is CASSTPKQGIETQYF.